The subject of this entry is one T cell receptor beta chain. Its antigen remains unidentified. Base qualities are not at hand, and no much larger clone is one base apart. Genomic DNA served as template for TCR beta VDJ combination and CDR3 sequence profiling. An Illumina HiSeq 2000 was used for TCR repertoire sequencing. The paper's data handling went like this. Repertoires were assessed using TRBV/TRBJ rearrangement plots, CDR3 size and DJ length profiles, and Simpson's diversity index. The most abundant DNA sequence in the deep sequencing data was defined as the immunodominant clone. CDR3 amino acid sequences were screened for sharing across subjects and compared with published repertoires and the VDJdb database. TCRdb handled the public reads itself, with Q25 trimming in fastp and clone calling in MiXCR, and kept productive beta chains. All rows with the same CDR3 protein become a single entry with the most common DNA and genes. V and J calls and clone size were set by TCRdb, not the authors. Counted in this sample were about 150,000 distinct CDR3 sequences; approximately 52% of them appeared once. The ten largest account for about an eighth of the sample.

The germline V gene (reference sequence) gives CDR1 as LNHNV and CDR2 as YYDKDF. From cysteine to phenylalanine, the CDR3 is 15 amino acids long. Only the CDR3 DNA is retained, 45 bases long and in frame from the first base. Expansion of CD8+CD57+ cells had been shown by flow cytometry in the patients chosen for sequencing. Every patient had a diagnosis of severe acquired aplastic anemia based on International Study of Aplastic Anemia and Agranulocytosis and Camitta criteria. At the time blood was sampled, none of the patients had received any therapy. TCR repertoires of sorted CD4+ and CD8+ blood T cells from severe aplastic anemia patients and healthy subjects were deep-sequenced in the study. Patients were enrolled in the USA under clinicaltrials.gov protocols 00001620, 01623167, 00001397, 00071045, 00081523 and 00961064. Ficoll-Paque density gradient centrifugation was used to isolate peripheral blood mononuclear cells. Before DNA extraction, CD4+ and CD8+ T cells were sorted with FACS or magnetic beads.

The entry originates in a study of CD8+CD57+ T cells in acquired aplastic anemia (dated 2018 in TCRdb). Context from the whole study: Extracted DNA from sorted CD4+ and CD8+ cells averaged about 2.9 ug, ranging from about 0.18 to 27.4 ug. CD8+CD57+ expansion was defined as a frequency above the mean frequency observed in healthy subjects.

What the research found in general, with its limitations: Between patients and healthy controls, no significant difference in CD8+ Simpson's diversity was found (P=0.060). Roughly 30 CD8+ CDR3 sequences were found to be shared between patients and controls, but these sequences appeared to be highly expressed in patients and within the immunodominant clones of the patients.

The chain is assembled from TRBV15 and TRBJ2-5, with the D segment possibly TRBD1 or TRBD2, each aligning over 6 bases. The DNA end lines up better with TRBJ2-7; the J call may be wrong. The TCR comes from a human donor with aplastic anemia. Source material: sorted CD4+, CD8+, or CD8+CD57+ T cells (not recorded which) from PBMCs. The CDR3 sequence is CATGRGEGGTYEQYF. The DNA sequence is as follows: TGTGCCACGGGCCGGGGCGAAGGGGGGACCTACGAGCAGTACTTC.